This is a list of T cell receptor beta chains from one sample in a study of T cells in Graves' hyperthyroidism and ophthalmopathy. TCRdb re-called the multiplex PCR reads through MiXCR, storing one row per CDR3 protein. The repertoire holds fewer than 200,000 distinct CDR3 sequences, with just under 9.5% as singletons. Sample: blood. The receptor set was obtained from a woman between 18 and 29 years old with Graves' hyperthyroidism that later progressed to Graves' ophthalmopathy. The conserved cysteine and the conserved F or W are not part of the CDR3 here. Each record gives: J gene, V gene, CDR3 protein.

TRBJ1-1,TRBV4-1,ASSQDPGASTEAF
TRBJ1-2,TRBV12-3/TRBV12-4,ASTPSGAGQIYGYT
TRBJ1-5,TRBV30,AWSVVGNSNQPQH
TRBJ2-1,TRBV9,ASSHVYLPNEQF
TRBJ1-2,TRBV30,AWNFGGEDGYT
TRBJ2-5,TRBV6-1,ASSPLGESVMETQY
TRBJ1-1,TRBV20-1,SARQGMGDTEAF
TRBJ2-1,TRBV6-1,ASSDRIANDEQF
TRBJ2-7,TRBV29-1,SAGTGKTYEQY
TRBJ2-7,TRBV10-3,AISPRDRSPYEQY
TRBJ1-1,TRBV6-2/TRBV6-3,ASLVGRGVSEAF
TRBJ2-1,TRBV2,ASWQSYNEQF
TRBJ1-2,TRBV28,ASSVPGYGYT
TRBJ2-2,TRBV2,ASSELWANTGELF
TRBJ2-7,TRBV20-1,SARPWTGGVGEQY
TRBJ2-2,TRBV19,ASSPILSGTGSTGELF
TRBJ1-2,TRBV14,ASSRGQYYGYT
TRBJ1-2,TRBV5-1,ASSPTRDRRHGYT
TRBJ2-1,TRBV5-6,ASSFFAGTGFNEQF
TRBJ1-4,TRBV6-1,ASSELADTATNEKLF
TRBJ2-3,TRBV20-1,SAAREASDTQY
TRBJ2-5,TRBV7-3,ASSLLGRGLGETQY
TRBJ2-6,TRBV7-6,ASSGGTGGSGANVLT
TRBJ1-1,TRBV9,ASSVGSLGRVDEAF
TRBJ2-7,TRBV4-1,ASSQDTLPGTGIYEQY
TRBJ2-4,TRBV6-1,ASSQGQVTKNIQY
TRBJ1-2,TRBV19,ASNPTGIYGYT
TRBJ1-2,TRBV28,ASSLRQILPYGYT
TRBJ2-5,TRBV6-2/TRBV6-3,ASSYRGRAPETQY
TRBJ2-7,TRBV4-2,ASSQDDQGPLPYEQY
TRBJ2-3,TRBV5-6,ASSVGVSTDTQY
TRBJ2-2,TRBV4-1,ASSRYGLAGVTGELF
TRBJ1-4,TRBV7-9,ASTRGWGPFDEKLF
TRBJ2-3,TRBV5-5,ASSQEGLGADTQY
TRBJ2-2,TRBV13,ASSLGPAATSGELF
TRBJ2-4,TRBV6-1,ASSEWGATKNIQY